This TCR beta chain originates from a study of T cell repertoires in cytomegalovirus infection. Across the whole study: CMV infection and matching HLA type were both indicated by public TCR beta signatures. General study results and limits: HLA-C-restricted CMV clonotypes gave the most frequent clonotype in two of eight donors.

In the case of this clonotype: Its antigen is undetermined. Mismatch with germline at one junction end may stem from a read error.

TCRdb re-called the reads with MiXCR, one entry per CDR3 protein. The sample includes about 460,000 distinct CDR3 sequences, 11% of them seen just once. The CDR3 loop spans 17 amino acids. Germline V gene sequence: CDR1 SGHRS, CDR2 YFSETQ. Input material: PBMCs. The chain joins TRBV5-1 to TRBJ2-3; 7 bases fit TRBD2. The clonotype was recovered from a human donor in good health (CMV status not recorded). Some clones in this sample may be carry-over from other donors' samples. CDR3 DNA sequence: TGCGCCAGCAACTTGGAATCGAGCGGGGTCCCCGGAGATACGCAGTATTTT. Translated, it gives CASNLESSGVPGDTQYF. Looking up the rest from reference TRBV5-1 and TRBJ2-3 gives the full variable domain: KAGVTQTPRYLIKTRGQQVTLSCSPISGHRSVSWYQQTPGQGLQFLFEYFSETQRNKGNFPGRFSGRQFSNSRSEMNVSTLELGDSALYLCASNLESSGVPGDTQYFGPGTRLTVL.